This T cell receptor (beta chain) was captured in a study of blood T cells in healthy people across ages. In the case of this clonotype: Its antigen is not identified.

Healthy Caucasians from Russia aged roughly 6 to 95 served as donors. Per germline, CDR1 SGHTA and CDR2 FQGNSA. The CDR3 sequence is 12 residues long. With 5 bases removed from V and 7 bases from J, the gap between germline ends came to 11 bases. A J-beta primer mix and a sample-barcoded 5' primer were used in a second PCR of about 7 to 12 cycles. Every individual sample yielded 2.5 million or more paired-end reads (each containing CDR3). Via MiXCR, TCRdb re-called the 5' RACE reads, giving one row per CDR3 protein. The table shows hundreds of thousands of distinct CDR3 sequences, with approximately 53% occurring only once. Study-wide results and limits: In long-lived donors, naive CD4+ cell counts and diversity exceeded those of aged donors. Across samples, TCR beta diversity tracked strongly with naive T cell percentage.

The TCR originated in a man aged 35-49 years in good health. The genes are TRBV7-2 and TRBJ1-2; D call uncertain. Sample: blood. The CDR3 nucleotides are TGTGCCAGCAGCAACCGGTGGCGTGGCTACACCTTC. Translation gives CASSNRWRGYTF.